These 31 T cell receptor beta chains were all obtained from the same sample, sequenced in a study of T cell responses to AZD1222 COVID-19 vaccine. TCRdb's copy holds only in-frame clones and misses some; the assay was immunoSEQ multiplex PCR. The sample yields 150,000 or so clones, approximately 88% seen once. This sample comprised peripheral blood, obtained on day 0 of AZD1222 vaccination. Receptors originate from an adult in good health.

With respect to this clone: The sample contains more than one DNA sequence encoding this CDR3. In DNA form, the CDR3 reads TGTGCCAGTAGTATTAGGACGGGGAACACTGAAGCTTTCTTT. Translating gives CASSIRTGNTEAFF. This chain uses TRBV19 with TRBJ1-1; D not certain. The CDR3 sequence is 14 residues long. Between the trimmed V and J ends, which lost 3 bases and 1 base, there was a span of 9 bases. Germline-derived CDR1 and CDR2 are LNHDA and SQIVND (reference sequence).

This clone occurred once. V and J are TRBV5-4 and TRBJ2-3, with 10 bases aligning to TRBD2. Losses at the gene ends were 2 bases for V and 4 bases for J; bases not matched to a gene: 7. Germline CDR1 SGHNT, CDR2 YYREEE (reference sequence). The CDR3 extends over 16 amino acids. The CDR3: CASSLGAGGPPDTQYF. In DNA form, the CDR3 reads TGTGCCAGCAGCTTAGGAGCGGGGGGGCCCCCAGATACGCAGTATTTT.

The V gene is TRBV11-2, the J gene TRBJ2-7; 8 bases are a match to TRBD1. This CDR3 is built from 15 residues. Germline V gene sequence: CDR1 SGHAT, CDR2 FQNNGV. Trimming removed 5 bases from V and 5 bases from J; junction bases left unmatched: 11. The CDR3, as DNA: TGTGCCAGCAGCCTGACAGGGGTAATGTTTGACGAGCAGTACTTC. Translated, it gives CASSLTGVMFDEQYF.

In DNA form, the CDR3 reads TGCGCCAGCAGCCTGATGGGACAACCGATTGAAGCTTTCTTT. It yields the protein CASSLMGQPIEAFF. The J gene is TRBJ1-1, the V gene TRBV5-1; D perhaps matches TRBD1 (6 bases). Germline CDR1 reads SGHRS; CDR2 reads YFSETQ. The V end lost 4 bases, the J end lost 7 bases, and 17 bases lay between the germline ends. The CDR3 consists of 14 residues.

The chain combines TRBV29-1 with TRBJ1-1, with D tentatively TRBD1 (5 bases). The CDR3 has 14 residues. Trimming removed 6 bases at V and 1 base at J, with 15 bases between. Germline V gene lookup returns CDR1 SQVTM and CDR2 ANQGSEA. Here the CDR3 DNA reads TGCAGCGTGGGGGTGCACAGGACGAACACTGAAGCTTTCTTT. Translated, it gives CSVGVHRTNTEAFF.

The V gene is TRBV14, the J gene TRBJ1-5; D is uncertain. Trimming cost V 4 bases and J 5 bases, with 6 bases left between them. The CDR3 runs to 12 residues. Germline values: CDR1 SGHDN, CDR2 FVKESK. Written as DNA, the CDR3 is TGTGCCAGCAGCCTTCGGGATCAGCCCCAGCATTTT. The encoded protein is CASSLRDQPQHF.

The chain links TRBV24-1 to TRBJ1-2; D unresolved. V was shortened by 3 bases and J by 4 bases, with 11 bases between the two germline ends. The CDR3 has 14 residues. CDR1 is KGHDR, CDR2 SFDVKD, per germline. DNA for the CDR3: TGTGCCACCAGTGATGCCAATCTGGGCTATGGCTACACCTTC. It translates to CATSDANLGYGYTF.

The V and J genes are TRBV9 and TRBJ1-6; no reliable D call. Trimming pared 7 bases from V and 10 bases from J, leaving 3 bases between. The CDR3 contains 9 residues. Germline CDR1 is SGDLS and CDR2 is YYNGEE. CDR3 region: CASGSPLHF. The CDR3 nucleotides are TGTGCCAGCGGCTCACCCCTCCACTTT.

The rearrangement links TRBV29-1 to TRBJ2-2; a possible D gene is TRBD2 (6 bases). Germline CDR1 and CDR2: SQVTM and ANQGSEA. This CDR3 has 14 amino acids. V was clipped by 7 bases and J by 0 bases, with 12 bases between them. The DNA of the CDR3 is TGCAGCGGTAGCCCTAGCGCGAACACCGGGGAGCTGTTTTTT. Translation gives CSGSPSANTGELFF.

The chain has TRBV6-5 and TRBJ1-5; D remains ambiguous. This CDR3 is built from 14 residues. V dropped 4 bases and J dropped 2 bases, with 9 bases sitting between them. Germline CDR1 is MNHEY and CDR2 is SVGAGI. CDR3 DNA: TGTGCCAGCAGTTCCAGCAACGGCAATCAGCCCCAGCATTTT. This gives the protein CASSSSNGNQPQHF.

This chain connects TRBV4-3 to TRBJ2-3; TRBD2 might be the D (6 bases). The CDR3 spans 16 residues. V was clipped by 4 bases and J by 0 bases, with 14 bases between them. CDR1 and CDR2 from the germline V gene are LGHNA and YSLEER. CDR3 loop: CASSPQAGISTDTQYF. DNA for the CDR3: TGCGCCAGCAGCCCCCAAGCGGGTATAAGCACAGATACGCAGTATTTT.

This clone has a single count. The chain carries TRBV2 and TRBJ1-5; TRBD1 matches 7 bases. This CDR3 has 14 residues. Germline V CDR1 and CDR2: SNHLY, FYNNEI. J was trimmed by 3 bases and V by 6 bases; bases with no gene match: 5. CDR3 DNA: TGTGCCAGCAGGGGTGGACAGGTCAATCAGCCCCAGCATTTT. Translation gives CASRGGQVNQPQHF.

The chain joins TRBV7-2 to TRBJ1-1, with TRBD1 matching over 8 bases. Per the germline V gene, CDR1 is SGHTA and CDR2 is FQGNSA. The J segment lost 5 bases and the V segment lost 5 bases, leaving 13 bases of the junction unmatched. This CDR3 is 16 amino acids long. CDR3 in DNA: TGTGCCAGCAGCGCAGCCTACACAGGGGGAGGGACTGAAGCTTTCTTT. Protein sequence: CASSAAYTGGGTEAFF.

This chain joins TRBV19 and TRBJ1-5, with 9 positions matching TRBD1. The CDR3 is 12 residues long. Losses at the gene ends were 7 bases for V and 6 bases for J; bases not matched to a gene: 1. The germline V gene encodes CDR1 LNHDA and CDR2 SQIVND (reference sequence). The CDR3 here is CASTQGAQPQHF. The CDR3 DNA is TGTGCCAGTACACAGGGGGCTCAGCCCCAGCATTTT.

The J gene is TRBJ2-1, the V gene TRBV5-1; TRBD1 or TRBD2 may be the D gene (5 bases each). Germline loops: CDR1 SGHRS, CDR2 YFSETQ. The CDR3 has 16 residues. V was clipped by 4 bases and J by 1 base, with 15 bases between them. The DNA for the CDR3 is TGCGCCAGCAGCCCCAGGGACGGGAAATCCTACAATGAGCAGTTCTTC. It yields the protein CASSPRDGKSYNEQFF.

This sequence joins TRBV7-2 and TRBJ1-5; D call uncertain. Trimming took 3 bases from V and 2 from J, leaving 11 bases between them. This CDR3 contains 15 residues. CDR1 SGHTA and CDR2 FQGNSA come from the germline V gene. The CDR3 nucleotides are TGTGCCAGCAGCTTCGGACGGGTGGGCAATCAGCCCCAGCATTTT. Its protein is CASSFGRVGNQPQHF.

The chain has TRBV7-2 and TRBJ1-2; 8 bases fit TRBD1. Germline values: CDR1 SGHTA, CDR2 FQGNSA. V trimming: 2 bases; J trimming: 7 bases; junction bases outside the gene matches: 6. This CDR3 is built from 14 residues. The CDR3 DNA sequence: TGTGCCAGCAGCTTACCACCAGGGGGCGCTGGCTACACCTTC. Protein product: CASSLPPGGAGYTF.

The DNA of the CDR3 is TGTGCCAGCAGCACTGGACAGGGGGCTTACAATGAGCAGTTCTTC. Its protein is CASSTGQGAYNEQFF. The chain has TRBV7-9 and TRBJ2-1, with 11 positions matching TRBD1. Germline V gene lookup returns CDR1 SEHNR and CDR2 FQNEAQ (reference sequence). V lost 5 bases to trimming and J lost 4 bases; unmatched junction nucleotides: 4. The CDR3 length is 15 residues.

V gene TRBV5-6 combines with J gene TRBJ1-3; D is undetermined. V dropped 1 base and J dropped 0 bases, with 11 bases sitting between them. The CDR3 length is 16 residues. The germline V gene has CDR1 SGHDT and CDR2 YYEEEE. CDR3 amino acids: CASSLPGSHSGNTIYF. The CDR3 DNA is TGTGCCAGCAGCTTGCCGGGCAGCCACTCTGGAAACACCATATATTTT.

The CDR3 spells CASSPEITDTQYF. Written as DNA, the CDR3 is TGTGCCAGCAGCCCTGAAATCACAGATACGCAGTATTTT. This chain links TRBV5-5 with TRBJ2-3, with unresolved D. The germline CDR1 and CDR2 sequences are SGHKS and YYEKEE (reference sequence). Trimming took 4 bases from V and 2 from J, leaving 8 bases between them. The CDR3 consists of 13 residues.

The V gene is TRBV6-5, the J gene TRBJ2-5; the match to TRBD1 covers 7 bases. The CDR3 runs 13 residues. CDR1 and CDR2 (germline): MNHEY, SVGAGI. After removal of 6 bases from V and 5 bases from J, the junction contained 6 bases not matched to a gene. CDR3 residues: CASRRGRWETQYF. CDR3 bases: TGTGCCAGCAGAAGGGGGCGCTGGGAGACCCAGTACTTC.

This rearrangement joins TRBV30 to TRBJ1-2; D is ambiguous. V was clipped by 3 bases and J by 4 bases, with 6 bases between them. From germline, CDR1 is GTSNPN and CDR2 SVGIG (reference sequence). The CDR3 is 11 residues long. The CDR3 DNA is TGTGCCTGGAGGCAGGTCTATGGCTACACCTTC. This codes for CAWRQVYGYTF.

The V call is TRBV7-9, the J call TRBJ2-2, with 9 bases lining up with TRBD1. Germline V gene sequence: CDR1 SEHNR, CDR2 FQNEAQ (reference sequence). The CDR3 loop spans 18 amino acids. V lost 2 bases, J lost 1 base, and 8 bases stayed unmatched. The CDR3 loop is CASSLRPPGQGNTGELFF. The CDR3 DNA is TGTGCCAGCAGCTTACGACCTCCGGGACAGGGGAACACCGGGGAGCTGTTTTTT.

The V and J genes are TRBV6-4 and TRBJ1-4; 11 bases are a match to TRBD1. The ends lost 6 bases at V and 3 bases at J; junction bases unmatched: 9. The CDR3 covers 17 residues. The germline V gene encodes CDR1 MRHNA and CDR2 SNTAGT. CDR3 region: CASRGTGGGAANEKLFF. CDR3 nucleotides: TGTGCCAGCAGGGGGACAGGGGGAGGTGCAGCTAATGAAAAACTGTTTTTT.

This rearrangement joins TRBV20-1 to TRBJ1-1, with 7 nucleotides matching TRBD1. Germline CDR1 DFQATT, CDR2 SNEGSKA (reference sequence). Trimming took 3 bases from V and 5 from J; bases not matched to a gene: 12. The CDR3 has 15 amino acids. The CDR3 DNA reads TGCAGTGCTAGTGGGGACAGAGGGCGCATGACTGAAGCTTTCTTT. This gives the protein CSASGDRGRMTEAFF.

The gene calls are TRBV6-5 and TRBJ2-1, with 7 nucleotides matching TRBD2. Germline CDR1 is MNHEY and CDR2 is SVGAGI. This CDR3 contains 14 residues. V dropped 8 bases and J dropped 2; count of bases not matched to a gene: 6. DNA for the CDR3: TGTGCCAGCGGCCCCGGGGGGACCTACAATGAGCAGTTCTTC. This codes for CASGPGGTYNEQFF.

The chain joins TRBV7-9 to TRBJ1-2; D not resolved. Deletions cut 5 bases from V and 4 bases from J, with 11 bases between. The CDR3 is made up of 13 amino acids. Germline CDR1 and CDR2: SEHNR and FQNEAQ (reference sequence). The DNA of the CDR3 is TGTGCCAGCAGCATCCCCGGACCCTATGGCTACACCTTC. This encodes CASSIPGPYGYTF.

This chain links TRBV30 with TRBJ2-3; D gene ambiguous. CDR3 length equals 12 residues. The ends were cut back, 7 bases at V and 2 bases at J, with 10 bases in the middle. Germline V gene data show CDR1 as GTSNPN and CDR2 as SVGIG (reference sequence). Here the CDR3 reads CASRVYTDTQYF. CDR3 nucleotide sequence: TGTGCCTCCCGGGTCTACACAGATACGCAGTATTTT.

The CDR3 region has the DNA TGTGCCAGCAGTGAAGGGACGATAAAAGAGACCCAGTACTTC. Translating it yields CASSEGTIKETQYF. The chain uses TRBV6-1 and TRBJ2-5; D is ambiguous. With 1 base removed from V and 3 bases from J, the gap between germline ends came to 9 bases. The germline V gene encodes CDR1 MNHNS and CDR2 SASEGT. This CDR3 spans 14 amino acids.

The gene calls are TRBV7-2 and TRBJ1-1, with TRBD1 matching over 8 bases. The CDR3 totals 14 residues. CDR1 and CDR2 from the germline V gene are SGHTA and FQGNSA. The V segment lost 3 bases and the J segment 7 bases; nucleotides outside the gene matches: 7. The CDR3 DNA reads as TGTGCCAGCAGCTTCCGGGACAGGATTAGTGAAGCTTTCTTT. It is translated as CASSFRDRISEAFF.

The genes are TRBV7-9 and TRBJ1-1; D is undetermined. The CDR3 totals 12 residues. CDR1 and CDR2 from the germline V gene are SEHNR and FQNEAQ (reference sequence). Trimming cost V 3 bases and J 5 bases, with 7 bases left between them. The CDR3 region has the DNA TGTGCCAGCAGCTTTCCGGGGACTGAAGCTTTCTTT. Translation: CASSFPGTEAFF. Full variable domain (outside the CDR3, taken from reference TRBV7-9 and TRBJ1-1): DTGVSQNPRHKITKRGQNVTFRCDPISEHNRLYWYRQTLGQGPEFLTYFQNEAQLEKSRLLSDRFSAERPKGSFSTLEIQRTEQGDSAMYLCASSFPGTEAFFGQGTRLTVV.